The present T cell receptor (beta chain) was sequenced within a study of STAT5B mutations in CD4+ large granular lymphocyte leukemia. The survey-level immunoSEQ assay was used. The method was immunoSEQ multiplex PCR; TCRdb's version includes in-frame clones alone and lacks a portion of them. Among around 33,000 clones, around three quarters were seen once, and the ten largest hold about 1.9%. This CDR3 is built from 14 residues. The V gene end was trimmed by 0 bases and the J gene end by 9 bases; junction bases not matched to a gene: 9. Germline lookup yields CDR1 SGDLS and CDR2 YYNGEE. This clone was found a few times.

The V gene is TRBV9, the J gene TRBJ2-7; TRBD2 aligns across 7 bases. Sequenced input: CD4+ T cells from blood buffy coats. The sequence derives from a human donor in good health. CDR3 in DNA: TGTGCCAGCAGCGTAGGCGGGAGCCTCTATCCGCAGTACTTC. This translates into CASSVGGSLYPQYF.